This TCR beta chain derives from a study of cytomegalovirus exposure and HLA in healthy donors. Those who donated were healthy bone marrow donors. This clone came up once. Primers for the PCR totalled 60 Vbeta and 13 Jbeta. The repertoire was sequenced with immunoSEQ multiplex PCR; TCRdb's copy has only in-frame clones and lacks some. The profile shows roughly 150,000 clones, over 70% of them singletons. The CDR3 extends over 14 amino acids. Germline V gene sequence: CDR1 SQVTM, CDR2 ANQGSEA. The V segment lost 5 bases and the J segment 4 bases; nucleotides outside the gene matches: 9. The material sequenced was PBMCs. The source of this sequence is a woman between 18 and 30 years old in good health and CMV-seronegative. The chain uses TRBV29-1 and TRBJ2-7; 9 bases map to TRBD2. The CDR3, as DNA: TGCAGCGTTCTAAGAGCGGGGGGAGTTTACGAGCAGTACTTC. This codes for CSVLRAGGVYEQYF.